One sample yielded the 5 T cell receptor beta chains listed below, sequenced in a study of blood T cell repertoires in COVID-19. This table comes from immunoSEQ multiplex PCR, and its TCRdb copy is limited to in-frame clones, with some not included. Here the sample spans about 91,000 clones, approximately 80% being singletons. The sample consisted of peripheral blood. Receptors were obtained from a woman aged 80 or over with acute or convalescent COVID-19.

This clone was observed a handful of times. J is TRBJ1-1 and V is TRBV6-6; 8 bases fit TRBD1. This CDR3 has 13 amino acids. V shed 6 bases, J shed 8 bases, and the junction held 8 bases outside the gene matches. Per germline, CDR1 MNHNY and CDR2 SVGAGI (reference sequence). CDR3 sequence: CASRTSGGGEAFF. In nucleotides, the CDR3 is TGTGCCAGCAGGACTTCAGGGGGCGGGGAAGCTTTCTTT.

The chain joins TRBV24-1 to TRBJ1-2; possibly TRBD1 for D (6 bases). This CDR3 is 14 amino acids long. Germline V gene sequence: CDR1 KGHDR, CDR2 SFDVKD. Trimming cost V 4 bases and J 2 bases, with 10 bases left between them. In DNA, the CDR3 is TGTGCCACCAGTGACCGCACAGGGAACTATGGCTACACCTTC. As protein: CATSDRTGNYGYTF.

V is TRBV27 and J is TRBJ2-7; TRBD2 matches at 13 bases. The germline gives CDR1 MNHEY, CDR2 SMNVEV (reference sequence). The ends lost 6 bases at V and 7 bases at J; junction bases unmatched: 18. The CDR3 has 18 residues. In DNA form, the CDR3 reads TGTGCCAGCAGACCAACTAGCGGGAGGGCCCTTTCTCCGGGTGAGCAGTACTTC. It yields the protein CASRPTSGRALSPGEQYF.

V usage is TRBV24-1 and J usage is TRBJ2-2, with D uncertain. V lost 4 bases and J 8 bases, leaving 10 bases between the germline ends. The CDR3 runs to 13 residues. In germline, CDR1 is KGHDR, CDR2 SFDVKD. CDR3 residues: CATSDQMVGELFF. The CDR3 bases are TGTGCCACCAGTGACCAGATGGTGGGGGAGCTGTTTTTT.

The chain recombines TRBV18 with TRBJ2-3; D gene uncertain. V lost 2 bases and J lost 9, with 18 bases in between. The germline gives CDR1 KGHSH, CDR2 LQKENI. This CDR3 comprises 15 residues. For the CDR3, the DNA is TGTGCCAGCTCACCAAATTACTATGAGGCTTCGACGCAGTATTTT. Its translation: CASSPNYYEASTQYF.